This T cell receptor (beta chain) appears in the sequencing data of a study of blood T cell repertoires in COVID-19. Whole-study context: Collection of acute and convalescent COVID-19 samples took place in the United States, Italy and Spain. Nucleic acid was either cDNA or gDNA, and it came from T cells, B-cell-depleted T cells, or PBMCs.

Germline trimming cut 4 bases from V and 6 bases from J; bases unmatched to any gene: 6. The CDR3 runs to 15 residues. Germline assignment: CDR1 SGHRS and CDR2 YFSETQ. As handled by the study authors: Amplified reference gene primers provided the basis for estimating nucleated cell counts. Assay: immunoSEQ multiplex PCR; the TCRdb copy retains only in-frame clones and omits some. That table is the source of V, J and clone size, and D and trimming were worked out from the DNA. This table holds some 260,000 clones, around three quarters found once. The chain carries TRBV5-1 and TRBJ2-1, with TRBD1 matching over 11 bases. The sequenced sample consisted of peripheral blood. The clonotype was recovered from a woman of 80 years or more with acute or convalescent COVID-19. CDR3 sequence reads: CASSRAGTGGNEQFF. The CDR3 DNA is TGCGCCAGCAGCAGAGCCGGGACAGGGGGCAATGAGCAGTTCTTC.